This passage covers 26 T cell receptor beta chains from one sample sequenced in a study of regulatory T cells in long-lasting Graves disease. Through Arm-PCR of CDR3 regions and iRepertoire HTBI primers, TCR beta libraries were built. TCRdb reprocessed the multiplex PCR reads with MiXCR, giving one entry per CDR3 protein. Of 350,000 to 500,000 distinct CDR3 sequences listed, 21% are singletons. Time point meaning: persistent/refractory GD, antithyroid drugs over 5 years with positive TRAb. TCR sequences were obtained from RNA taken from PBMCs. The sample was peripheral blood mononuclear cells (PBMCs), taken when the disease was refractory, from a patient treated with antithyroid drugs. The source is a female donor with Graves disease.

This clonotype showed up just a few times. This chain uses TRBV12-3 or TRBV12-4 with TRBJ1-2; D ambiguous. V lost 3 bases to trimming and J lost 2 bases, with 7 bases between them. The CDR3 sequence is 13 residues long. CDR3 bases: TGTGCCAGCAGTTTCTCCGGAAACTATGGCTACACCTTC. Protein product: CASSFSGNYGYTF.

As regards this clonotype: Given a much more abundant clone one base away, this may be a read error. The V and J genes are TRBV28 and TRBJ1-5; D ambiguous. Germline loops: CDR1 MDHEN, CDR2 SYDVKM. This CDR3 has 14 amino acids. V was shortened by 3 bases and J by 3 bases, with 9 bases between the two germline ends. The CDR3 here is CASSFWTDNQPQHF. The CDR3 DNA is TGTGCCAGCAGTTTCTGGACGGACAATCAGCCCCAGCATTTT.

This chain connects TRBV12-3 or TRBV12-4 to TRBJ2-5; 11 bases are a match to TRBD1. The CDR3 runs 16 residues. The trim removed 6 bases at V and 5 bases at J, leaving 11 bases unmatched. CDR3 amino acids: CASRPRTGGDWETQYF. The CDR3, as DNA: TGTGCCAGCAGGCCTAGGACAGGGGGCGATTGGGAGACCCAGTACTTC.

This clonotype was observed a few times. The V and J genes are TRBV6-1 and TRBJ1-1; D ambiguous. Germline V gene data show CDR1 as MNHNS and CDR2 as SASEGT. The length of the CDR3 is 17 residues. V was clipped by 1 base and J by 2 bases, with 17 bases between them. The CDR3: CASSEESYSVPNTEAFF. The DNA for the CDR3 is TGTGCCAGCAGTGAAGAGAGTTATTCAGTGCCAAACACTGAAGCTTTCTTT.

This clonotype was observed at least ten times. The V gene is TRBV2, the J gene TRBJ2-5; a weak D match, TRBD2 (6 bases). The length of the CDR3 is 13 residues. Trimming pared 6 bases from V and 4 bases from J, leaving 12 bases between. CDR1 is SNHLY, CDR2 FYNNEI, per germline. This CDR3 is CASRGGHGETQYF. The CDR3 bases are TGTGCCAGCAGGGGAGGACACGGAGAGACCCAGTACTTC.

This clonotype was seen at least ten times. DNA for the CDR3: TGTGCCAGCAGTGAAGCGCTTCATTGGACACCCTACGATTGGCAGTACTTC. This sequence encodes CASSEALHWTPYDWQYF. This chain links TRBV6-1 with TRBJ2-7; perhaps TRBD1 as D (5 bases). Germline V gene lookup returns CDR1 MNHNS and CDR2 SASEGT. The CDR3 is made up of 17 amino acids. Trimming shortened V by 0 bases and J by 9 bases, and 24 bases separated the two germline ends.

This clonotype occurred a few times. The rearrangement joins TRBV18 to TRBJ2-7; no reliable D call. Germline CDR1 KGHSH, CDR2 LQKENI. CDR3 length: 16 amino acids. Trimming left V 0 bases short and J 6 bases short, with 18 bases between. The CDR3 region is CASSPPGSPGIREQYF. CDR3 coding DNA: TGTGCCAGCTCACCACCGGGATCTCCCGGCATCCGCGAGCAGTACTTC.

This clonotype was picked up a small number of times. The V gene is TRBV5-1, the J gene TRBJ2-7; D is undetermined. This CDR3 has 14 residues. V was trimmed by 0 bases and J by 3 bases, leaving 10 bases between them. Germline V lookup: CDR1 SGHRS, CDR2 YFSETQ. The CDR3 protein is CASSLGRLGYEQYF. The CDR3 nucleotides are TGCGCCAGCAGCTTGGGACGCCTGGGCTACGAGCAGTACTTC.

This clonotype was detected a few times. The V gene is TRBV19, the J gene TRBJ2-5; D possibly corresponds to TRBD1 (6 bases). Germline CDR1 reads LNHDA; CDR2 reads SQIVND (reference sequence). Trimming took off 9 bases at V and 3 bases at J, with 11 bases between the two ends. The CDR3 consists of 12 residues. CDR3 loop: CARSDRKETQYF. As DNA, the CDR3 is TGTGCCAGGTCGGACAGAAAAGAGACCCAGTACTTC.

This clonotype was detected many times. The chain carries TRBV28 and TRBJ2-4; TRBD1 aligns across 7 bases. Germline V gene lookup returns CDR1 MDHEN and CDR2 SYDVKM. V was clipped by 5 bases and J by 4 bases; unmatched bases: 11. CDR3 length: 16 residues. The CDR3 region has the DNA TGTGCCAGCAGTACCCCAGGGACAGTAGAGAAAAACATTCAGTACTTC. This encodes CASSTPGTVEKNIQYF.

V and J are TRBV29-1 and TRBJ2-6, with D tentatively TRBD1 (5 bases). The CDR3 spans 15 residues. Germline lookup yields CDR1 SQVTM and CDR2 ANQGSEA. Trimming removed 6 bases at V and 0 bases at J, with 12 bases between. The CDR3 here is CSVGTGPSGANVLTF. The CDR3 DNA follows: TGCAGCGTAGGAACAGGACCCTCTGGGGCCAACGTCCTGACTTTC.

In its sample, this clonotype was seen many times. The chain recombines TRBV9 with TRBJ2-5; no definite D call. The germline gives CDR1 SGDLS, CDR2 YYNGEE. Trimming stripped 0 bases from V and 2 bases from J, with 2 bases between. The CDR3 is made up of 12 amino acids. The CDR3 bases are TGTGCCAGCAGCGTAGATCAAGAGACCCAGTACTTC. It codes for CASSVDQETQYF. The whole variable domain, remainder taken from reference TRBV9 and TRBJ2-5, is DSGVTQTPKHLITATGQRVTLRCSPRSGDLSVYWYQQSLDQGLQFLIQYYNGEERAKGNILERFSAQQFPDLHSELNLSSLELGDSALYFCASSVDQETQYFGPGTRLLVL.

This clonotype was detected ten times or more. The CDR3 region is CSAITPVQYEQYF. In DNA form, the CDR3 reads TGCAGTGCTATCACTCCCGTCCAATACGAGCAGTACTTC. The gene calls are TRBV20-1 and TRBJ2-7; D not resolved. This CDR3 is 13 amino acids long. From germline, CDR1 is DFQATT and CDR2 SNEGSKA (reference sequence). The ends were cut back, 4 bases at V and 4 bases at J, with 14 bases in the middle.

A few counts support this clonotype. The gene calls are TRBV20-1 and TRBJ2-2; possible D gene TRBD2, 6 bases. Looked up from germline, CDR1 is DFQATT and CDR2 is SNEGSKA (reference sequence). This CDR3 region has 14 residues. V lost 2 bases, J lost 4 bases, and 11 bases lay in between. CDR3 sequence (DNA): TGCAGTGCTAGACGGGAGAGGACCACCGGGGAGCTGTTTTTT. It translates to CSARRERTTGELFF.

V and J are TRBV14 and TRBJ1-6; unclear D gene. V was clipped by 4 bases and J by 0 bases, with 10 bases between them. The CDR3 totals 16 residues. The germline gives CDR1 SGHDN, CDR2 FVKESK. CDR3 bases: TGTGCCAGCAGCCGAATAATAGGCTCCTATAATTCACCCCTCCACTTT. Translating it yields CASSRIIGSYNSPLHF. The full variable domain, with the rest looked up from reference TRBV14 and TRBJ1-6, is EAGVTQFPSHSVIEKGQTVTLRCDPISGHDNLYWYRRVMGKEIKFLLHFVKESKQDESGMPNNRFLAERTGGTYSTLKVQPAELEDSGVYFCASSRIIGSYNSPLHFGNGTRLTVT.

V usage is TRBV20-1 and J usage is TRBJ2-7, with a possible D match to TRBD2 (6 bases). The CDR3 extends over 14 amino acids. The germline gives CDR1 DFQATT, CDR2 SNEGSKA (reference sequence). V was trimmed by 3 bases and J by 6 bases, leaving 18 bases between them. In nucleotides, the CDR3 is TGCAGTGCTAGTCCCCGGGAGACTTCTCTCGAGCAGTACTTC. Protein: CSASPRETSLEQYF.

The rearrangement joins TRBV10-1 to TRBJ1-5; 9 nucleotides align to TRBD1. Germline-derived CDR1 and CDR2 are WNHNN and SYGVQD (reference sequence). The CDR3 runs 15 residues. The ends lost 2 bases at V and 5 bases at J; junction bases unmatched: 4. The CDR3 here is CASSEPDRGHQPQHF. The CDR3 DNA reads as TGCGCCAGCAGTGAGCCGGACAGGGGCCATCAGCCCCAGCATTTT.

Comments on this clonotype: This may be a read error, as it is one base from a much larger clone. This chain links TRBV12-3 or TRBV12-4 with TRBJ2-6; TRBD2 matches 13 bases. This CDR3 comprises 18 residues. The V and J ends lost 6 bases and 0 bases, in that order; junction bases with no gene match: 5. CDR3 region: CASSGLAGAISGANVLTF. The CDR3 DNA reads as TGTGCCAGCAGCGGACTAGCGGGAGCCATCTCTGGGGCCAACGTCCTGACTTTC.

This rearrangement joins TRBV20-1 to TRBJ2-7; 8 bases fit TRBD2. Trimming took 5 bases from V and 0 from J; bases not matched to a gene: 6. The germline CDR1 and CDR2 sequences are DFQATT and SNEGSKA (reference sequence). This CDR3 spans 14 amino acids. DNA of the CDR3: TGCAGTGCTCACCCCGGGACTAGCTCCTACGAGCAGTACTTC. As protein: CSAHPGTSSYEQYF.

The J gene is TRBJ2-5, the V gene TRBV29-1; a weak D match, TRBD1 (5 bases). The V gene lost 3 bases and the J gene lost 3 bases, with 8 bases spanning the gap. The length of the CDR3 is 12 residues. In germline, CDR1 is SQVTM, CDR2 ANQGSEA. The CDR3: CSVDPREETQYF. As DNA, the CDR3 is TGCAGCGTTGACCCCAGGGAAGAGACCCAGTACTTC.

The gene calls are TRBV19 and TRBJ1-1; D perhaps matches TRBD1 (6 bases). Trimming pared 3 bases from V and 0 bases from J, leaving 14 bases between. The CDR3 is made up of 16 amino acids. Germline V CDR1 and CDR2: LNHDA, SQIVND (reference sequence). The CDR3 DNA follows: TGTGCCAGTAGTATCGTACCAGGGGAGTTGAACACTGAAGCTTTCTTT. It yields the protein CASSIVPGELNTEAFF.

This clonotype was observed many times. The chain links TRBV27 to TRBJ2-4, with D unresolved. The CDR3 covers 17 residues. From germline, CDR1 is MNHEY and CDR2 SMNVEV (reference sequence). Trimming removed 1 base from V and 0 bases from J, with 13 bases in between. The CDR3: CASSLWGGQLAKNIQYF. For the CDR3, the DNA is TGTGCCAGCAGTTTATGGGGTGGTCAACTAGCCAAAAACATTCAGTACTTC.

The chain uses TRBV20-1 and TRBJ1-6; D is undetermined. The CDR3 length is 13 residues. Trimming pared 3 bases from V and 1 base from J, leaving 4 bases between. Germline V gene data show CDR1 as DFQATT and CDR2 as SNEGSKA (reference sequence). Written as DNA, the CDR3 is TGCAGTGCTAGTTTTTCCTATAATTCACCCCTCCACTTT. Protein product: CSASFSYNSPLHF.

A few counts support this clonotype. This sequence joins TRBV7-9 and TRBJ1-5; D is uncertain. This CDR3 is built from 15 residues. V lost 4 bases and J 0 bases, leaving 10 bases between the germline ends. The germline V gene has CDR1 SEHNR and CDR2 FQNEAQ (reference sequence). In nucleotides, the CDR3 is TGTGCCAGCAGCTCGGAGAGTTATAGCAATCAGCCCCAGCATTTT. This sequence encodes CASSSESYSNQPQHF.

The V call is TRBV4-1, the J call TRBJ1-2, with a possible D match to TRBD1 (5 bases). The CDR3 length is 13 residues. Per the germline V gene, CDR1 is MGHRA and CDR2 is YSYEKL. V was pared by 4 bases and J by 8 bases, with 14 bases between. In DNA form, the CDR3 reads TGCGCCAGCAGCCCCCAGGGTCGCTGGGGCTACACCTTC. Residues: CASSPQGRWGYTF.

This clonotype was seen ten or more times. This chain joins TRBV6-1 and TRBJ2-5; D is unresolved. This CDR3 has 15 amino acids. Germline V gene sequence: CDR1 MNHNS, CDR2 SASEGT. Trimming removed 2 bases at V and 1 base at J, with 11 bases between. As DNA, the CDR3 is TGTGCCAGCAGTGAATGGCAGAAGATCCAAGAGACCCAGTACTTC. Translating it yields CASSEWQKIQETQYF.